A selection of T cell receptor beta chains follows, all from one sample in a study of blood T cell repertoires in COVID-19. Profiled with immunoSEQ multiplex PCR; TCRdb holds only in-frame clones, not every one. The data contain around 200,000 clones, around four fifths of them seen just once; the ten biggest clones take up more than 14%. The source material was peripheral blood. The source of these receptors is a woman aged 65 to 85 with COVID-19, enrolled during active disease. Both conserved end residues are part of each CDR3. The order of the fields is D gene, V gene, J gene, clone size, CDR3 protein, CDR3 DNA. The D gene is left open where the match is weak. Some rows mark clone size as missing; the rest say once, few, many or name a class of expanded clone.

D gene: TRBD2; V gene: TRBV29-1; J gene: TRBJ2-7; clone size: once; CDR3 protein: CSAHGVRAGGYEQYF; CDR3 DNA: TGCAGCGCCCATGGGGTGCGAGCGGGGGGCTACGAGCAGTACTTC
D gene: TRBD1; V gene: TRBV28; J gene: TRBJ1-1; clone size: few; CDR3 protein: CASSLGQVNTEAFF; CDR3 DNA: TGTGCCAGCAGTCTGGGACAGGTTAACACTGAAGCTTTCTTT
D gene: .; V gene: TRBV6-5; J gene: TRBJ1-3; clone size: .; CDR3 protein: CASSSLPPGSGNTIYF; CDR3 DNA: TGTGCCAGCAGTTCACTTCCCCCCGGCTCTGGAAACACCATATATTTT
D gene: TRBD2; V gene: TRBV15; J gene: TRBJ2-7; clone size: .; CDR3 protein: CATSRGRRGYDEQYF; CDR3 DNA: TGTGCCACCAGCAGAGGCCGGCGGGGGTACGACGAGCAGTACTTC
D gene: .; V gene: TRBV6-1; J gene: TRBJ2-7; clone size: .; CDR3 protein: CASSELRAHEQYF; CDR3 DNA: TGTGCCAGCAGTGAACTCAGGGCCCACGAGCAGTACTTC
D gene: .; V gene: TRBV19; J gene: TRBJ1-1; clone size: .; CDR3 protein: CASSIPRGTEAFF; CDR3 DNA: TGTGCCAGTAGTATCCCCCGGGGCACTGAAGCTTTCTTT
D gene: .; V gene: TRBV6-6; J gene: TRBJ1-2; clone size: .; CDR3 protein: CASAKNGGAKGGYTF; CDR3 DNA: TGTGCCAGCGCTAAGAATGGAGGGGCTAAGGGCGGCTACACCTTC
D gene: .; V gene: TRBV28; J gene: TRBJ1-1; clone size: .; CDR3 protein: CASSNLRNPGSTEAFF; CDR3 DNA: TGTGCCAGCAGCAACCTCCGTAATCCGGGTAGCACTGAAGCTTTCTTT
D gene: .; V gene: TRBV7-2; J gene: TRBJ2-5; clone size: once; CDR3 protein: CASSYLRSETQYF; CDR3 DNA: TGTGCCAGCAGCTACTTGAGGTCTGAGACCCAGTACTTC
D gene: .; V gene: TRBV9; J gene: TRBJ1-2; clone size: once; CDR3 protein: CASSAPGRKSGGYTF; CDR3 DNA: TGTGCCAGCAGCGCACCGGGACGTAAGAGCGGGGGCTACACCTTC
D gene: .; V gene: TRBV30; J gene: TRBJ1-2; clone size: few; CDR3 protein: CAWREETAWDGYTF; CDR3 DNA: TGTGCCTGGAGAGAGGAGACCGCGTGGGATGGCTACACCTTC
D gene: .; V gene: TRBV28; J gene: TRBJ1-2; clone size: .; CDR3 protein: CASGTGSFGYGYTF; CDR3 DNA: TGTGCCAGCGGCACAGGGAGTTTCGGCTATGGCTACACCTTC
D gene: .; V gene: TRBV10-3; J gene: TRBJ2-3; clone size: .; CDR3 protein: CAISVDRGLLYTDTQYF; CDR3 DNA: TGTGCCATCAGTGTAGATAGGGGACTTCTATACACAGATACGCAGTATTTT
D gene: .; V gene: TRBV7-3; J gene: TRBJ1-1; clone size: .; CDR3 protein: CASSMGPGGTEAFF; CDR3 DNA: TGTGCCAGCAGTATGGGGCCCGGTGGGACTGAAGCTTTCTTT